The present TCR beta chain was sequenced within a study of technical replicates of blood from a few donors. Libraries were prepared by immunoSEQ multiplex PCR; TCRdb keeps only in-frame clonotypes and omits some of them. The data show 70,000 or so clones, 95% to 98% seen once. Material for sequencing was T cells isolated from PBMCs. This receptor was obtained from a human donor in good health.

The CDR3 region has the DNA TGTGCCAGCAGCTTAGGTAAGAGCTCCTACAATGAGCAGTTCTTC. Protein product: CASSLGKSSYNEQFF. The chain has TRBV11-3 and TRBJ2-1; D unclear. The CDR3 sequence is 15 residues long. Germline V lookup: CDR1 SGHNT, CDR2 YENEEA. V was cut by 1 base and J by 0 bases, with 7 bases left in between.